The rows below give T cell receptor beta chains drawn from one sample of a study of cytomegalovirus exposure and HLA in healthy donors. Assay used: immunoSEQ multiplex PCR; TCRdb lists only in-frame clones, some missing. The repertoire has about 210,000 clones, 75% to 80% of them found once; the top ten carry about 1.7%. The source material was PBMCs. The source is a male donor in good health and CMV-seronegative. The CDR3 runs from the conserved cysteine through the conserved F or W. The order of the fields is J gene, V gene, D gene, clone size, CDR3 protein, CDR3 DNA. The D gene is left open where the match is weak. Where a row states a size, it is once, few, many or the class of an expanded clone; other rows omit it.

TRBJ1-2	TRBV4-3	TRBD1	.	CASSNRQGIGGGYTF	TGCGCCAGCAGCAACCGACAGGGGATAGGGGGTGGCTACACCTTC
TRBJ2-3	TRBV11-2	TRBD2	.	CASSLAGREGRVDTQYF	TGCGCCAGCAGCTTAGCGGGGCGGGAGGGCCGTGTAGATACGCAGTATTTT
TRBJ2-2	TRBV11-2	.	.	CASSKRPGELFF	TGTGCCAGCAGCAAGCGACCCGGGGAGCTGTTTTTT
TRBJ2-2	TRBV5-1	.	.	CASRVPVAGNTGELFF	TGCGCCAGCAGGGTACCCGTGGCAGGGAACACCGGGGAGCTGTTTTTT
TRBJ1-4	TRBV9	.	.	CASSVAGFGNEKLFF	TGTGCCAGCAGCGTAGCGGGGTTTGGGAATGAAAAACTGTTTTTT
TRBJ1-6	TRBV29-1	TRBD1	.	CSVMGTGGDLNSPLHF	TGCAGCGTGATGGGGACAGGGGGGGACCTTAATTCACCCCTCCACTTT
TRBJ2-3	TRBV7-3	.	.	CASSLQGSTDTQYF	TGTGCCAGCAGCTTACAGGGGAGCACAGATACGCAGTATTTT
TRBJ2-7	TRBV7-3	.	few	CASSPVPPQQYF	TGTGCCAGCAGCCCTGTCCCCCCTCAGCAGTACTTC
TRBJ2-2	TRBV6-4	TRBD1	.	CASSPTGIEELFF	TGTGCCAGCAGTCCGACAGGGATCGAGGAGCTGTTTTTT
TRBJ2-5	TRBV28	.	.	CASRIQQETQYF	TGTGCCAGCAGGATTCAGCAAGAGACCCAGTACTTC
TRBJ1-1	TRBV19	.	.	CASSRTVNTEAFF	TGTGCCAGTAGTAGGACTGTGAACACTGAAGCTTTCTTT
TRBJ2-1	TRBV11-2	TRBD2	.	CASSSRTSGRGLEQFF	TGTGCCAGCAGCTCACGGACTAGCGGGAGGGGTTTGGAGCAGTTCTTC
TRBJ2-7	TRBV4-3	TRBD2	.	CASSRGVPGGPYEQYF	TGCGCCAGCAGCCGAGGGGTGCCGGGGGGTCCCTACGAGCAGTACTTC
TRBJ2-1	TRBV12-1	.	.	CASSFEASGGRCSYNEQFF	TGTGCCAGCAGCTTTGAGGCTAGCGGGGGACGCTGCTCCTACAATGAGCAGTTCTTC
TRBJ2-6	TRBV28	.	.	CASLTVYSGANVLTF	TGTGCCAGCCTAACGGTTTACTCTGGGGCCAACGTCCTGACTTTC
TRBJ2-1	TRBV7-3	TRBD2	.	CASSRPGGNEQFF	TGTGCCAGCAGCCGCCCGGGAGGCAATGAGCAGTTCTTC
TRBJ1-5	TRBV7-9	TRBD1	.	CASSLGGIQGEPHF	TGTGCCAGCAGCTTAGGAGGCATCCAGGGGGAGCCGCATTTT
TRBJ2-2	TRBV5-1	.	.	CASSFRDFNTGELFF	TGCGCCAGCAGCTTCCGGGACTTCAACACCGGGGAGCTGTTTTTT
TRBJ2-5	TRBV4-2	TRBD1	.	CASSQAGTGGKTQYF	TGTGCCAGCAGCCAAGCCGGGACAGGGGGGAAGACCCAGTACTTC
TRBJ2-6	TRBV4-3	TRBD1	once	CASSPRGQGAGANVLTF	TGCGCCAGCAGCCCGCGCGGACAGGGTGCTGGGGCCAACGTCCTGACTTTC
TRBJ2-7	TRBV10-3	.	.	CAIWGGSGTYEQYF	TGTGCCATCTGGGGGGGCTCGGGGACCTACGAGCAGTACTTC
TRBJ2-7	TRBV6-5	.	once	CASSYSIGAGSYEQYF	TGTGCCAGCAGTTACTCGATTGGGGCAGGGTCCTACGAGCAGTACTTC
TRBJ2-7	TRBV7-7	.	.	CASSLLGGEQYF	TGTGCTAGCAGCCTACTCGGTGGCGAGCAGTACTTC
TRBJ1-1	TRBV27	TRBD1	.	CASRTQGLGTEAFF	TGTGCCAGCAGAACACAGGGGTTGGGCACTGAAGCTTTCTTT
TRBJ1-2	TRBV5-5	TRBD1	.	CASRDSGGAVGGYTF	TGTGCCAGCAGGGACTCAGGGGGCGCAGTAGGTGGCTACACCTTC
TRBJ2-2	TRBV5-1	TRBD1	.	CASSKEAGGLGELFF	TGCGCCAGCTCGAAGGAGGCAGGGGGCCTCGGGGAGCTGTTTTTT
TRBJ2-7	TRBV28	TRBD2	.	CASSLVVGTSDSEQYF	TGTGCCAGCAGTTTAGTTGTTGGGACTAGCGACTCCGAGCAGTACTTC
TRBJ2-7	TRBV7-8	TRBD2	.	CASTSYMAFTGGRSYEQYF	TGTGCCAGCACCTCTTACATGGCCTTTACGGGGGGGAGATCCTACGAGCAGTACTTC
TRBJ1-6	TRBV4-3	.	.	CASSQETVWSGNSSYNSPLHF	TGCGCCAGCAGCCAAGAGACCGTTTGGTCGGGAAATAGCTCCTATAATTCACCCCTCCACTTT
TRBJ1-2	TRBV5-6	TRBD1	.	CASSLAARQGIGGYTF	TGTGCCAGCAGCTTGGCCGCCAGACAGGGAATTGGTGGCTACACCTTC
TRBJ2-5	TRBV18	TRBD2	.	CASSLLAGALSEKETQYF	TGTGCCAGCTCTCTGCTAGCGGGAGCCCTTTCGGAGAAAGAGACCCAGTACTTC
TRBJ1-2	TRBV7-2	.	.	CASSLTPWAGLVRGYGYTF	TGTGCCAGCAGCTTGACGCCATGGGCAGGGTTGGTTCGAGGCTATGGCTACACCTTC
TRBJ2-5	TRBV7-9	.	.	CASSIDRNQETQYF	TGTGCCAGCAGCATCGACAGGAACCAAGAGACCCAGTACTTC
TRBJ2-7	TRBV27	TRBD2	.	CASSPSGGASYEQYF	TGTGCCAGCAGTCCAAGCGGGGGGGCCTCCTACGAGCAGTACTTC
TRBJ1-1	TRBV13	.	.	CASSLLPGEAFF	TGTGCCAGCAGCTTATTGCCCGGGGAAGCTTTCTTT
TRBJ2-7	TRBV11-3	TRBD1	.	CASSPGGGTGGEQYF	TGTGCCAGCAGCCCAGGGGGTGGGACAGGGGGCGAGCAGTACTTC
TRBJ1-2	TRBV29-1	TRBD1	.	CSVPGQGGYGYTF	TGCAGCGTCCCGGGACAGGGGGGATATGGCTACACCTTC
TRBJ1-2	TRBV10-3	.	.	CATLIGAKGYTF	TGTGCCACCTTGATAGGGGCAAAAGGCTACACCTTC